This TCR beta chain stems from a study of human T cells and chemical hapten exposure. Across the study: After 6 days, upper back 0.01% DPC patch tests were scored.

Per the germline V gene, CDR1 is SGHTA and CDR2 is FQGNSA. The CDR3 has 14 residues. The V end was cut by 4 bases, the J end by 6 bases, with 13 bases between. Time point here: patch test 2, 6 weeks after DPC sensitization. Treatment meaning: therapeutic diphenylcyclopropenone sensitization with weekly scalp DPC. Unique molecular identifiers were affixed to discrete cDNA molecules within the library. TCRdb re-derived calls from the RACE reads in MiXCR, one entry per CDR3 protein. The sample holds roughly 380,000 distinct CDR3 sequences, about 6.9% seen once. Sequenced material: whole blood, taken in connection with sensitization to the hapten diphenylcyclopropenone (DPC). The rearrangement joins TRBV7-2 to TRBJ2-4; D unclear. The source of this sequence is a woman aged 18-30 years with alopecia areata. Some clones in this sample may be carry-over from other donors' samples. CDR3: CASSSVGPRNIQYF. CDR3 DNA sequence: TGTGCCAGCAGCTCCGTGGGCCCCCGAAACATTCAGTACTTC.